This entry lists 16 T cell receptor beta chains sequenced from one sample in a study of T cells in Graves' hyperthyroidism and ophthalmopathy. RNA transcripts served as the template for amplifying TCR beta CDR3 regions. The HTBI set primed first-round TCR CDR3 RT-PCR. In TCRdb, the multiplex PCR reads were re-called with MiXCR into one record per CDR3 protein. The sample lists 400,000 or so distinct CDR3 sequences; about 14% were seen once. Material: blood. The receptors come from a woman aged 30 to 39 with Graves' ophthalmopathy.

This clonotype was found a few times. The chain combines TRBV28 with TRBJ2-4; D is ambiguous. This CDR3 is built from 12 residues. The ends were cut back, 7 bases at V and 7 bases at J, with 11 bases in the middle. Germline V lookup: CDR1 MDHEN, CDR2 SYDVKM. The CDR3 coding sequence is TGTGCCAGCAAAGGGATCGGGAACATTCAGTACTTC. Translating it yields CASKGIGNIQYF.

This clonotype occurred many times. The chain has TRBV11-1 and TRBJ1-6; D ambiguous. The germline gives CDR1 SGHAT, CDR2 FQDESV (reference sequence). The CDR3 sequence is 15 residues long. Trimming left V 5 bases short and J 5 bases short, with 13 bases between. The CDR3 is CASSLLAADNSPLHF. CDR3 DNA: TGTGCCAGCAGCCTGTTGGCGGCAGATAATTCACCCCTCCACTTT.

This clonotype was recorded many times. The chain recombines TRBV12-3 or TRBV12-4 with TRBJ1-3; D call uncertain. The CDR3 spans 14 residues. V was trimmed by 3 bases and J by 5 bases, leaving 11 bases between them. CDR3 in amino acids: CASSFSGERNTIYF. The DNA of the CDR3 is TGTGCCAGCAGTTTCTCCGGGGAGAGAAACACCATATATTTT.

This clonotype was seen at least ten times. The chain carries TRBV7-8 and TRBJ1-6; D remains ambiguous. The V end lost 5 bases, the J end lost 10 bases, and 15 bases lay between the germline ends. The CDR3 length is 14 residues. CDR1 SGHVS and CDR2 FQNEAQ come from the germline V gene. CDR3 sequence (DNA): TGTGCCAGCAGCAAAGACCGGGGATGGTCACCCCTCCACTTT. Its translation is CASSKDRGWSPLHF.

This clonotype has just a few counts. The chain is built from TRBV4-1 and TRBJ2-3; D perhaps matches TRBD1 (6 bases). The germline gives CDR1 MGHRA, CDR2 YSYEKL. V was shortened by 2 bases and J by 5 bases, with 17 bases between the two germline ends. The CDR3 is 16 residues long. CDR3 protein: CASSQPGVRSKDTQYF. As DNA, the CDR3 is TGCGCCAGCAGCCAACCAGGGGTTAGAAGTAAAGATACGCAGTATTTT.

The table lists this clonotype with many counts. CDR3 protein: CASSLVVGVYNEQFF. CDR3 coding DNA: TGTGCCAGCAGCTTAGTGGTGGGCGTCTACAATGAGCAGTTCTTC. The rearrangement uses TRBV7-2 and TRBJ2-1; no reliable D call. CDR3 length: 15 amino acids. Germline V gene data show CDR1 as SGHTA and CDR2 as FQGNSA. Trimming cost V 1 base and J 3 bases, with 10 bases left between them.

The genes are TRBV2 and TRBJ1-1; possible D gene TRBD1, 5 bases. V was clipped by 0 bases and J by 5 bases, with 13 bases between them. CDR1 is SNHLY, CDR2 FYNNEI, per germline. The CDR3 extends over 15 amino acids. Here the CDR3 DNA reads TGTGCCAGCAGTGAAGCGCTTCGGACAAGGACTGAAGCTTTCTTT. This encodes CASSEALRTRTEAFF.

The chain links TRBV20-1 to TRBJ2-4; D might be TRBD1 (6 bases). Trimming left V 1 base short and J 1 base short, with 11 bases between. The CDR3 totals 15 residues. The germline V gene encodes CDR1 DFQATT and CDR2 SNEGSKA (reference sequence). Here the CDR3 DNA reads TGCAGTGCTAGAGTTTCAGGGGTTGCCAAAAACATTCAGTACTTC. Its translation is CSARVSGVAKNIQYF.

Details on this clonotype: Because it lacks the conserved phenylalanine or tryptophan at the end, this CDR3 is likely a read error. V and J are TRBV29-1 and TRBJ2-7, with 9 bases that match TRBD1. Germline V gives CDR1 SQVTM, CDR2 ANQGSEA. The V segment lost 4 bases and the J segment 0 bases; nucleotides outside the gene matches: 4. This CDR3 is 14 amino acids long. CDR3 protein: CSVAGQGSSYEQYS. DNA of the CDR3: TGCAGCGTTGCCGGACAGGGGAGCTCCTACGAGCAGTACTCC.

This chain connects TRBV5-1 to TRBJ2-3, with D uncertain. Per the germline V gene, CDR1 is SGHRS and CDR2 is YFSETQ. V dropped 2 bases and J dropped 1 base, with 11 bases sitting between them. This CDR3 spans 15 amino acids. CDR3 sequence: CASSFTERGTDTQYF. In nucleotides, the CDR3 is TGCGCCAGCAGCTTCACCGAACGAGGCACAGATACGCAGTATTTT.

This clonotype showed up many times. The chain recombines TRBV11-2 with TRBJ2-3, with 10 bases fitting TRBD2. Germline V lookup: CDR1 SGHAT, CDR2 FQNNGV. V lost 5 bases and J lost 1; bases outside the gene matches: 3. The CDR3 runs 15 residues. The CDR3 protein is CASSIGLAGTDTQYF. The CDR3 DNA is TGTGCCAGCAGCATCGGACTAGCGGGCACAGATACGCAGTATTTT.

The genes are TRBV4-2 and TRBJ1-1; 8 bases are shared with TRBD1. Germline loops: CDR1 LGHNA, CDR2 YNFKEQ. The CDR3 length is 15 residues. The V segment lost 6 bases and the J segment 4 bases; nucleotides outside the gene matches: 10. CDR3 DNA: TGTGCCAGCAGTCCCCCCCAGGGGGCGGCCACTGAAGCTTTCTTT. It encodes CASSPPQGAATEAFF.

This clonotype has at least ten counts. Its ends do not fully match the called genes, so a read error is possible. The rearrangement links TRBV29-1 to TRBJ1-2, with a tentative D call TRBD1 (5 bases). Germline V lookup: CDR1 SQVTM, CDR2 ANQGSEA. The CDR3 has 13 residues. The CDR3 is CSVGDLAKYGYTF. The CDR3 nucleotides are TGCAGCGTTGGGGACCTAGCTAAGTATGGCTACACCTTC.

The genes are TRBV24-1 and TRBJ2-5; the D is unclear. V lost 4 bases and J lost 3, with 14 bases in between. CDR3 length: 15 residues. Germline V gene data show CDR1 as KGHDR and CDR2 as SFDVKD. In DNA form, the CDR3 reads TGTGCCACCAGTGAAGACGGTTCGGATAAAGAGACCCAGTACTTC. It codes for CATSEDGSDKETQYF.

This clonotype was counted ten times or more. CDR3 bases: TGTGCCAGCTCACCAGGGGCAGGGCGAGAGACCCAGTACTTC. It translates to CASSPGAGRETQYF. The V and J genes are TRBV18 and TRBJ2-5, with D possibly matching TRBD1 (5 bases). Germline-derived CDR1 and CDR2 are KGHSH and LQKENI. Trimming cost V 2 bases and J 4 bases, with 11 bases left between them. CDR3 length: 14 amino acids.

This clonotype was observed many times. This chain connects TRBV6-1 to TRBJ1-1; 9 nucleotides line up with TRBD1. Trimming at V came to 6 bases and at J to 7 bases, leaving 6 bases not matched to a gene. Germline V gene sequence: CDR1 MNHNS, CDR2 SASEGT. The CDR3 loop spans 13 amino acids. This CDR3 is CASRLGQGLEAFF. The CDR3 region has the DNA TGTGCCAGCAGACTGGGACAGGGCCTTGAAGCTTTCTTT.